The rows below give T cell receptor beta chains drawn from one sample of a study of blood T cell repertoires in COVID-19. TCRdb's copy holds only in-frame clones and misses some; the assay was immunoSEQ multiplex PCR. Of roughly 110,000 clones in the sample, 82% were seen once. The sequencing input was peripheral blood. All receptors derive from a man in his 70s with acute or convalescent COVID-19. The CDR3 runs from the conserved cysteine through the conserved F or W. A D gene is named only where the DNA matches it firmly. Some rows have no size entry. The others give once, few or many, or a class for an expanded clone.

d_call,j_call,v_call,clone_size,cdr3_nt,cdr3_aa
TRBD1,TRBJ2-1,TRBV5-4,once,TGTGCCAGCAGCCCCGGGACAGGGCGGAATGAGCAGTTCTTC,CASSPGTGRNEQFF
TRBD2,TRBJ2-3,TRBV25-1,-,TGTGCCAGCAGTGGGGTTAGCGGGAGAGGCGGGGGAGATACGCAGTATTTT,CASSGVSGRGGGDTQYF
-,TRBJ2-7,TRBV15,-,TGTGCCACCAGCAGAGAAAGTTCCCTGGGACTGAGGAGCTCCTACGAGCAGTACTTC,CATSRESSLGLRSSYEQYF
TRBD1,TRBJ2-7,TRBV28,-,TGTGCCAGCAGTATCAACAGGGGGCTCACCTACGAGCAGTACTTC,CASSINRGLTYEQYF
-,TRBJ2-2,TRBV9,-,TGTGCCAGCAGCGTAACACTAAGCACCGGGGAGCTGTTTTTT,CASSVTLSTGELFF
TRBD1,TRBJ2-7,TRBV6-5,-,TGTGCCAGCGGGGACAGGGGGCCTTACGAGCAGTACTTC,CASGDRGPYEQYF
-,TRBJ1-5,TRBV28,once,TGTGCCAGCTCGCCAGGGTCCCATAGCAATCAGCCCCAGCATTTT,CASSPGSHSNQPQHF
TRBD1,TRBJ2-1,TRBV3-1/TRBV3-2,-,TGTGCCAGCAGCCAAGTTTTAGGACAGGGGGGTAGGGTGCAGTTCTTC,CASSQVLGQGGRVQFF
-,TRBJ2-5,TRBV5-1,few,TGCGCCAGCAGCCGAAGTACAGGGTATTGGATAGAGACCCAGTACTTC,CASSRSTGYWIETQYF
-,TRBJ1-5,TRBV7-2,-,TGTGCCAGCAGCTTAGGCAGGGTAGGTCAGCCCCAGCATTTT,CASSLGRVGQPQHF
TRBD1,TRBJ1-5,TRBV6-5,-,TGTGCCAGCAGTTACCTACAGGGGCGGGGCAATCAGCCCCAGCATTTT,CASSYLQGRGNQPQHF
TRBD1,TRBJ2-3,TRBV3-1/TRBV3-2,-,TGTGCCAGCAGCGCCACAGGGGGAGGTACGCAGTATTTT,CASSATGGGTQYF
TRBD1,TRBJ1-2,TRBV5-4,-,TGTGCCAGCAGCTTGGCCCCGGGACAGGGGAGCTCTGGCTACACCTTC,CASSLAPGQGSSGYTF
TRBD1,TRBJ2-2,TRBV7-9,once,TGTGCCAGCAGCTCACAGGGGCCCGACACCGGGGAGCTGTTTTTT,CASSSQGPDTGELFF
TRBD1,TRBJ2-2,TRBV7-9,-,TGTGCCAGCTCGGGACAGGGGAGGAAAACCGGGGAGCTGTTTTTT,CASSGQGRKTGELFF
-,TRBJ1-1,TRBV28,once,TGTGCCAGCACGGTCGGGAGGGAAGCTTTCTTT,CASTVGREAFF
-,TRBJ2-3,TRBV11-3,-,TGTGCCAGCAGCCCCGGGAGAAGGGGTTCAGATACGCAGTATTTT,CASSPGRRGSDTQYF
-,TRBJ2-3,TRBV6-6,-,TGTGCCAGCAAAAGCCCTAGCGTCGGATACACAGATACGCAGTATTTT,CASKSPSVGYTDTQYF
-,TRBJ1-4,TRBV18,-,TGTGCCAGCTCACCAGGACAAAGTGAAAAACTGTTTTTT,CASSPGQSEKLFF
-,TRBJ1-3,TRBV4-2,-,TGTGCCAGCAGCCAAGCACAATGGGGACAAGTGGGTGGAAACACCATATATTTT,CASSQAQWGQVGGNTIYF
TRBD1,TRBJ1-3,TRBV3-1/TRBV3-2,-,TGTGCCAGCAGCCAAGGGACAGGGGGCGGTGGAAACACCATATATTTT,CASSQGTGGGGNTIYF
-,TRBJ2-1,TRBV27,-,TGTGCCACGAGGGTCCCGGGAGCCCACAATGAGCAGTTCTTC,CATRVPGAHNEQFF
-,TRBJ1-3,TRBV2,-,TGTGCCAGCAGTGAAGTCATAGCTGGAAACACCATATATTTT,CASSEVIAGNTIYF
-,TRBJ1-4,TRBV7-2,-,TGTGCCAGCAGCCTGGGCATCGGGATGCGTAAACTGTTTTTT,CASSLGIGMRKLFF
TRBD1,TRBJ1-2,TRBV5-6,-,TGTGCCAGCAGCCCGGCGGCAGGGGGCTTCTATGGCTACACCTTC,CASSPAAGGFYGYTF
-,TRBJ1-2,TRBV19,-,TGTGCCAGTAGCTTTACAGGGAGCTATGGCTACACCTTC,CASSFTGSYGYTF
TRBD1,TRBJ1-1,TRBV15,-,TGTGCCACCAGCCTCGACAGGGGGTCTGAAGCTTTCTTT,CATSLDRGSEAFF
TRBD1,TRBJ1-6,TRBV6-5,-,TGTGCCAGCAGTCGCACAGGGGGTCGACTCTCACCCCTCCACTTT,CASSRTGGRLSPLHF
-,TRBJ2-7,TRBV7-9,-,TGTGCCAGCAGTGCCCACGGGTTGGGTAAAGGCGAGCAGTACTTC,CASSAHGLGKGEQYF
-,TRBJ1-5,TRBV29-1,-,TGCAGCTCCCGCCTAAGGGGACCCCAGCATTTT,CSSRLRGPQHF
-,TRBJ1-1,TRBV4-1,-,TGCGCCAGCAGCCAACTCCTCACGAAGGGGCGCGGCACTGAAGCTTTCTTT,CASSQLLTKGRGTEAFF
TRBD1,TRBJ1-5,TRBV30,-,TGTGCCTGGTCCGCGCAGGGGGTCACCAATCAGCCCCAGCATTTT,CAWSAQGVTNQPQHF
-,TRBJ1-2,TRBV6-5,once,TGTGCCAGCAGCGCACAGGGAGTGGATGGCTACACCTTC,CASSAQGVDGYTF
TRBD1,TRBJ1-1,TRBV28,-,TGTGCCAGCAGCCGGGACAGTTTTGAAGCTTTCTTT,CASSRDSFEAFF
-,TRBJ2-3,TRBV7-3,-,TGTGCCAGCAGCCAAATAGCCTCAACCCCCACAGATACGCAGTATTTT,CASSQIASTPTDTQYF
-,TRBJ1-1,TRBV6-6,-,TGTGCCAGCAGCCTCACAGGGCAGAACACTGAAGCTTTCTTT,CASSLTGQNTEAFF
-,TRBJ1-5,TRBV4-1,-,TGCGCCAGCAGCCAAGATCCCAGGGGAGGCAATCAGCCCCAGCATTTT,CASSQDPRGGNQPQHF
TRBD2,TRBJ2-3,TRBV3-1/TRBV3-2,-,TGTGCCAGCAGCCAAGGTTCTAGCGGGGGGGCAAATACGCAGTATTTT,CASSQGSSGGANTQYF
TRBD1,TRBJ2-7,TRBV19,-,TGTGCCAGTAGTCCCGGACAGGCGAATGTGTACGAGCAGTACTTC,CASSPGQANVYEQYF
TRBD1,TRBJ2-6,TRBV28,-,TGTGCCAGCAGTATCCCGACAGGGTCAAGTTCTGGGGCCAACGTCCTGACTTTC,CASSIPTGSSSGANVLTF
TRBD2,TRBJ2-3,TRBV19,-,TGTGCCAGTAGTTCCCCCCGCGCGGGAGGCACAGATACGCAGTATTTT,CASSSPRAGGTDTQYF
-,TRBJ1-1,TRBV29-1,few,TGCAGCGCCGTGGTTTACATGAACACTGAAGCTTTCTTT,CSAVVYMNTEAFF
-,TRBJ1-4,TRBV5-1,-,TGCGCCAGCAGCTTGGGGAAACAGGGAGCGTATGAAAAACTGTTTTTT,CASSLGKQGAYEKLFF
TRBD1,TRBJ2-2,TRBV18,-,TGTGCCAGCTCACCCTCGGGACAGGGGTCCGGGGAGCTGTTTTTT,CASSPSGQGSGELFF
-,TRBJ1-4,TRBV7-9,-,TGTGCCAGCAGCGCAGGGTCTGGAACTAATGAAAAACTGTTTTTT,CASSAGSGTNEKLFF
TRBD1,TRBJ1-1,TRBV3-1/TRBV3-2,few,TGTGCCAGCAGCCAACAGGGGGCCATCACTGAAGCTTTCTTT,CASSQQGAITEAFF
TRBD1,TRBJ1-1,TRBV30,-,TGTGCCTGGAGTGCTAGAGGGGGCGTGACTGAAGCTTTCTTT,CAWSARGGVTEAFF
TRBD2,TRBJ2-1,TRBV10-3,-,TGTGCCACTCGGGCTAGCGGGATGGTCGATGAGCAGTTCTTC,CATRASGMVDEQFF
-,TRBJ2-3,TRBV27,-,TGTGCCAGCAGTTTAAGGGCGGGAGATACGCAGTATTTT,CASSLRAGDTQYF
-,TRBJ2-1,TRBV5-1,-,TGCGCCAGCAGCTTGGTTCCGGGGGTAATCAATGAGCAGTTCTTC,CASSLVPGVINEQFF
TRBD1,TRBJ2-7,TRBV6-6,-,TGTGCCAGCAGCCGGGGACAGGGGGCCTACGAGCAGTACTTC,CASSRGQGAYEQYF
TRBD1,TRBJ2-7,TRBV5-1,-,TGCGCCAGCAGCTTGGCTACTGGGACAGGCTACGAGCAGTACTTC,CASSLATGTGYEQYF
-,TRBJ2-7,TRBV5-1,-,TGCGCCAGCAGCATCCCAGGGACCTACGAGCAGTACTTC,CASSIPGTYEQYF
TRBD2,TRBJ2-3,TRBV24-1,-,TGTGCCACCAGTGAGGCCGGGACTAGCGGGAGCACAGATACGCAGTATTTT,CATSEAGTSGSTDTQYF
-,TRBJ1-1,TRBV3-1/TRBV3-2,-,TGTGCCAGCAGCCAAGCCCCCGGGAGTAAAGCTTTCTTT,CASSQAPGSKAFF
-,TRBJ1-1,TRBV6-1,-,TGTGCCAGCAGTGAATGGGGGGTCACTGAAGCTTTCTTT,CASSEWGVTEAFF
TRBD1,TRBJ2-5,TRBV7-7,-,TGTGCCAGCAGCTTAGTCCCTTCCGGGACAGGGGGCGGAGAGACCCAGTACTTC,CASSLVPSGTGGGETQYF